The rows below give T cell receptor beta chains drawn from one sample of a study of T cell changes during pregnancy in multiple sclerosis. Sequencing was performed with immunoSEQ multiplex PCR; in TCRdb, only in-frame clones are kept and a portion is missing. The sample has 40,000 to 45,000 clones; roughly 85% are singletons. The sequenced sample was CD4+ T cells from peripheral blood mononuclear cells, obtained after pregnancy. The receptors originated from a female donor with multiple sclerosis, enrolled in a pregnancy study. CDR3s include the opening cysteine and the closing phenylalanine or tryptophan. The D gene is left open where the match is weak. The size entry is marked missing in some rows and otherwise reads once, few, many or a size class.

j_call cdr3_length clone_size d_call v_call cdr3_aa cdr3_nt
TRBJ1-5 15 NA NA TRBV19 CASSILAYSNQPQHF TGTGCCAGTAGTATTTTAGCGTATAGCAATCAGCCCCAGCATTTT
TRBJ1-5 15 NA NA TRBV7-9 CASSAQTGNEQPQHF TGTGCCAGCAGCGCCCAAACAGGGAATGAGCAGCCCCAGCATTTT
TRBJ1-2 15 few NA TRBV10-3 CAISPTGPPPNGYTF TGTGCCATCAGCCCGACAGGACCCCCTCCTAATGGCTACACCTTC
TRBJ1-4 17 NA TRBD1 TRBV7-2 CASSLDRGSGTNEKLFF TGTGCCAGCAGCTTAGACAGGGGTAGTGGGACTAATGAAAAACTGTTTTTT
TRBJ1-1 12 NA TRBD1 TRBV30 CAWGTGLTEAFF TGTGCCTGGGGGACAGGGCTTACTGAAGCTTTCTTT
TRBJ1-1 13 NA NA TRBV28 CASSIPRSAEAFF TGTGCCAGCAGTATCCCGCGCAGCGCTGAAGCTTTCTTT
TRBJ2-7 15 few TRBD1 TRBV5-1 CASSPTGGRSYEQYF TGCGCCAGCAGCCCGACAGGGGGGAGGTCCTACGAGCAGTACTTC
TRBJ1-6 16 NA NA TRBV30 CAWSVIGSSYNSPLHF TGTGCCTGGAGTGTAATAGGGAGCTCCTATAATTCACCCCTCCACTTT
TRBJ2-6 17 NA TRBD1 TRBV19 CASSWRQGGSGANVLTF TGTGCCAGTAGTTGGAGACAGGGTGGGTCTGGGGCCAACGTCCTGACTTTC
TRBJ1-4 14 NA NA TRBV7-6 CASSLVAGNEKLFF TGTGCCAGCAGCTTAGTGGCGGGCAATGAAAAACTGTTTTTT
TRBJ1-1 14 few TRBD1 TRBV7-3 CASSLRGGGAEAFF TGTGCCAGCAGCTTAAGAGGGGGCGGCGCTGAAGCTTTCTTT
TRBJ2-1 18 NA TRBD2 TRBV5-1 CASSLGLAGGRLFNEQFF TGCGCCAGCAGCTTAGGCCTAGCGGGGGGGCGGCTCTTTAATGAGCAGTTCTTC
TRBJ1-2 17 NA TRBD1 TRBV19 CASSTGPRTGNKDGYTF TGTGCCAGTAGTACCGGTCCCCGGACAGGGAATAAGGATGGCTACACCTTC
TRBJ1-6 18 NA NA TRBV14 CASSHVHGRGSYNSPLHF TGTGCCAGCAGCCACGTACATGGTCGAGGATCCTATAATTCACCCCTCCACTTT
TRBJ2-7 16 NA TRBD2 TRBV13 CASSRTLAGGWREQYF TGTGCCAGCAGCCGTACCCTAGCGGGGGGCTGGAGGGAGCAGTACTTC
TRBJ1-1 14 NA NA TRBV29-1 CSVEASRGRGEAFF TGCAGCGTTGAAGCCTCCCGGGGTAGAGGTGAAGCTTTCTTT
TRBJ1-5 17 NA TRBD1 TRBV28 CASSPGDRDYSNQPQHF TGTGCCAGCAGTCCAGGGGACAGGGATTATAGCAATCAGCCCCAGCATTTT
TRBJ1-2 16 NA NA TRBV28 CASRPTGRGINYGYTF TGTGCCAGCAGGCCCACCGGGAGGGGGATTAACTATGGCTACACCTTC
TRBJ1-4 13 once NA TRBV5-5 CASSYTVNEKLFF TGTGCCAGCAGCTACACCGTTAATGAAAAACTGTTTTTT
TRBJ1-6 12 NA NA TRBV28 CASSLRGSPLHF TGTGCCAGCAGTCTCAGGGGTTCACCCCTCCACTTT
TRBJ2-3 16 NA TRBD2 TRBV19 CASSAYRLAGADTQYF TGTGCCAGTAGTGCCTACCGACTAGCGGGGGCAGATACGCAGTATTTT
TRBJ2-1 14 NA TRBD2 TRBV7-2 CASSFGLGGDEQFF TGTGCCAGCAGTTTTGGACTAGGAGGCGATGAGCAGTTCTTC
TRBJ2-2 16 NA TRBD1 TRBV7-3 CASSLMGTGNTGELFF TGTGCCAGCAGCTTAATGGGGACAGGGAACACCGGGGAGCTGTTTTTT